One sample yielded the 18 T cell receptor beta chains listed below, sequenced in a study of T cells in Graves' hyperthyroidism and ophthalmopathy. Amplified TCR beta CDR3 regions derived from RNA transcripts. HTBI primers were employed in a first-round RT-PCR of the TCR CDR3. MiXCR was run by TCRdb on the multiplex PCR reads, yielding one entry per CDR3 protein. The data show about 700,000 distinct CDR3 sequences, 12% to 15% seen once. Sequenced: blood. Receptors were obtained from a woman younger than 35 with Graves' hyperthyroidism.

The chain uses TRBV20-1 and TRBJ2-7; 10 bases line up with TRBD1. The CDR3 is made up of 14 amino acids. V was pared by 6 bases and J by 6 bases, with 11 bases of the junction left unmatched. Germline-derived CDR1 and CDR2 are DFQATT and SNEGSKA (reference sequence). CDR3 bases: TGCAGTGCCCAGAGTGGGACAGGGGTCGCCGAGCAGTACTTC. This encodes CSAQSGTGVAEQYF.

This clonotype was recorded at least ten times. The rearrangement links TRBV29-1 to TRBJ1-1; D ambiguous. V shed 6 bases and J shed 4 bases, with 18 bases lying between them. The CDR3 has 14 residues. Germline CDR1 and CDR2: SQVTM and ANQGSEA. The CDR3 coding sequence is TGCAGCGTCGCCGGAGGCGGCATGGGCACTGAAGCTTTCTTT. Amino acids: CSVAGGGMGTEAFF.

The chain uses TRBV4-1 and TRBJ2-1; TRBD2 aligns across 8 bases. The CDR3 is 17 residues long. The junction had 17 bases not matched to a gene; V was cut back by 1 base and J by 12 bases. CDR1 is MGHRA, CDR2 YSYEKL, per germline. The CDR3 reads CASSQVPAGQSAGGQFF. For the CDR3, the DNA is TGCGCCAGCAGCCAAGTCCCCGCGGGACAATCGGCGGGAGGGCAGTTCTTC.

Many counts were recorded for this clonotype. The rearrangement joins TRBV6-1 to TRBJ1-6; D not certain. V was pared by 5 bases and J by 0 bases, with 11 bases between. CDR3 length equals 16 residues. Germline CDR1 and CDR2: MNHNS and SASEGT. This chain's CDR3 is CASSRDWSSYNSPLHF. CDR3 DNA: TGTGCCAGCAGTCGAGATTGGAGCTCCTATAATTCACCCCTCCACTTT.

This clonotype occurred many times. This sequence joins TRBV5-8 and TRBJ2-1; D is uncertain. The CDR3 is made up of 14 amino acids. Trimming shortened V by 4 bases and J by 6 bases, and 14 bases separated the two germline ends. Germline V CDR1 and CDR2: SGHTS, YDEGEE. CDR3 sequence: CASSTLMNGNEQFF. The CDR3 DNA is TGTGCCAGCAGCACCTTAATGAATGGCAATGAGCAGTTCTTC.

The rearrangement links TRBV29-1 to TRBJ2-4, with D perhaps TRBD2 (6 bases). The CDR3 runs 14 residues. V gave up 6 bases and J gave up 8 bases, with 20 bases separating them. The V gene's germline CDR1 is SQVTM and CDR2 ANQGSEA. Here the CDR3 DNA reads TGCAGCGTCTTCGTACGGGACCCGGGAGACATTCAGTACTTC. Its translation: CSVFVRDPGDIQYF.

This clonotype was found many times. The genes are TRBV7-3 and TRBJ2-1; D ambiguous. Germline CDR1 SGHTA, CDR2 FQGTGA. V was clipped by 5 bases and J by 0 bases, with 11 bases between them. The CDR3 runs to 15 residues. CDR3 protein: CASSPSASSYNEQFF. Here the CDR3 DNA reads TGTGCCAGCAGCCCCTCCGCGAGCTCCTACAATGAGCAGTTCTTC.

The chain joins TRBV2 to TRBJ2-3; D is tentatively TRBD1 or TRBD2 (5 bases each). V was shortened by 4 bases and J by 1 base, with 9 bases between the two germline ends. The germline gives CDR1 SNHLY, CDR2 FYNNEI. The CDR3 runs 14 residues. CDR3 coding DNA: TGTGCCAGCAGTGGGGGACGGGGCACAGATACGCAGTATTTT. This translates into CASSGGRGTDTQYF.

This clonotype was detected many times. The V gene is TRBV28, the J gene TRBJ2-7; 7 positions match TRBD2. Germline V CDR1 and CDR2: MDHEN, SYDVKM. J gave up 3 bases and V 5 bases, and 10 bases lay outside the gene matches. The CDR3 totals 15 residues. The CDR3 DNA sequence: TGTGCCAGCAGTCCGAGGAGGGGACTACACTACGAGCAGTACTTC. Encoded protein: CASSPRRGLHYEQYF.

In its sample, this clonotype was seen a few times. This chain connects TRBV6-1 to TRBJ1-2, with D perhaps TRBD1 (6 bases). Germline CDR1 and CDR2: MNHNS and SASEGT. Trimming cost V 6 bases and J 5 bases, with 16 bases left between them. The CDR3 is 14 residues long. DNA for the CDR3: TGTGCCAGCAGCCCCGGGGGGCGGGATTATGGCTACACCTTC. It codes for CASSPGGRDYGYTF.

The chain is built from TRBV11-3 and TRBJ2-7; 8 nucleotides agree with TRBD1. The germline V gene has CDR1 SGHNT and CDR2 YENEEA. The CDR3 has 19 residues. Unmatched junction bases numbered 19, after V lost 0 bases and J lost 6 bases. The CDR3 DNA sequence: TGTGCCAGCAGCTTAGATCCCTGCCCAGGGGGCCCCAACGCCGCCGAGCAGTACTTC. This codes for CASSLDPCPGGPNAAEQYF.

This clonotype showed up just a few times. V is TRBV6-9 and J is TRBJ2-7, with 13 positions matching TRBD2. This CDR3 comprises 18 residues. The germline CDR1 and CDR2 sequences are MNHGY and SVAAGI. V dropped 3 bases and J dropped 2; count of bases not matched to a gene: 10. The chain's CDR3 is CASSYGITTSGRAYEQYF. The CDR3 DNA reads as TGTGCCAGCAGTTACGGAATTACTACTAGCGGGAGGGCCTACGAGCAGTACTTC.

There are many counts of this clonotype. CDR3 sequence (DNA): TGTGCCAGCTCCGTCGACAGGGACACAGATACGCAGTATTTT. Translated: CASSVDRDTDTQYF. V usage is TRBV18 and J usage is TRBJ2-3; 7 positions match TRBD1. The CDR3 runs to 14 residues. CDR1 and CDR2 (germline): KGHSH, LQKENI. The trim removed 6 bases at V and 2 bases at J, leaving 5 bases unmatched. The full variable domain, with the rest looked up from reference TRBV18 and TRBJ2-3, is NAGVMQNPRHLVRRRGQEARLRCSPMKGHSHVYWYRQLPEEGLKFMVYLQKENIIDESGMPKERFSAEFPKEGPSILRIQQVVRGDSAAYFCASSVDRDTDTQYFGPGTRLTVL.

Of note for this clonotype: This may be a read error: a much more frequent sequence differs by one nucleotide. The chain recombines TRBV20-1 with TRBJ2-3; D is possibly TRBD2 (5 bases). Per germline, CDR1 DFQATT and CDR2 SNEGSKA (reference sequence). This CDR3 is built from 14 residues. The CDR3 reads CSAAGTGWGDTRYF. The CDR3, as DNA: TGCAGTGCCGCCGGAACGGGATGGGGAGATACGCGGTATTTT.

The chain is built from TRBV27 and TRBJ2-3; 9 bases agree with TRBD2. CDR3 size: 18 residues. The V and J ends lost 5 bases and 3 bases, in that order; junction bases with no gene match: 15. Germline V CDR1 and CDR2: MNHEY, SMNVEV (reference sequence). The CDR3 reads CASSPLSWASGETDTQYF. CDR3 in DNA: TGTGCCAGCAGTCCCCTATCTTGGGCTAGCGGGGAGACAGATACGCAGTATTTT.

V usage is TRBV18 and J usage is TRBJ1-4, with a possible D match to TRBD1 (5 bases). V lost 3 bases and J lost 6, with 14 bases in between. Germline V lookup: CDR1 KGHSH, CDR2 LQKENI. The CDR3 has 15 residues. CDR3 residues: CASSPSGGAYEKLFF. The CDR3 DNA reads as TGTGCCAGCTCACCCTCCGGAGGGGCGTATGAAAAACTGTTTTTT.

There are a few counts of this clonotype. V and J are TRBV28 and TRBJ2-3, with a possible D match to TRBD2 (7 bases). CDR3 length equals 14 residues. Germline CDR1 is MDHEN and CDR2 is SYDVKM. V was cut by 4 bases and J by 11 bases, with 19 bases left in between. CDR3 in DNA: TGTGCCAGCAGTTGGTTGGGGGGGGCGAATGGGCAGTATTTT. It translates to CASSWLGGANGQYF.

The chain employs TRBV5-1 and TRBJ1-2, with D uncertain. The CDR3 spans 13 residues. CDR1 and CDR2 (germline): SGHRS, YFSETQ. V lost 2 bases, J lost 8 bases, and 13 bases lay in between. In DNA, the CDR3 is TGCGCCAGCAGCTTCGAGGCCATGGACGGCTACACCTTC. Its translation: CASSFEAMDGYTF. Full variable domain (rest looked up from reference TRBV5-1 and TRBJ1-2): KAGVTQTPRYLIKTRGQQVTLSCSPISGHRSVSWYQQTPGQGLQFLFEYFSETQRNKGNFPGRFSGRQFSNSRSEMNVSTLELGDSALYLCASSFEAMDGYTFGSGTRLTVV.